This T cell receptor (beta chain) was identified during a study of Tregs in tolerant kidney transplant recipients. Produced via immunoSEQ multiplex PCR; TCRdb's table is partial and in-frame only. The sample records 200,000 to 300,000 clones, about 80% being singletons. The sequence derives from a human donor in good health. Sequenced: CD4+ T cells from blood.

The CDR3 sequence: CASSIPGQLNYGYTF. In nucleotides, the CDR3 is TGTGCCAGCAGCATACCGGGACAGCTTAACTATGGCTACACCTTC. This rearrangement joins TRBV7-9 to TRBJ1-2; 7 bases are shared with TRBD1. J gave up 1 base and V 5 bases, and 7 bases lay outside the gene matches. Germline-derived CDR1 and CDR2 are SEHNR and FQNEAQ (reference sequence). The CDR3 contains 15 residues.